Included here is one TCR beta chain sequence, with context. Its antigen is currently unknown. The CDR3 extends over 16 amino acids. Germline V gives CDR1 SGHTA, CDR2 FQGTGA. Unmatched junction bases numbered 4, after V lost 2 bases and J lost 2 bases. The source of the sample is a study of T cell repertoires in cytomegalovirus infection. Study-wide context: Based on public TCR beta signatures, there were indications of CMV infection and of a matching HLA type.

Findings and caveats of the study: HLA-C-restricted TCR beta clonotypes specific for CMV led the ex vivo response.

MiXCR was run by TCRdb on the reads, yielding one entry per CDR3 protein. Among about 740,000 distinct CDR3 sequences listed, 35% to 40% were seen once. Sample: PBMCs. The chain employs TRBV7-3 and TRBJ2-1; 9 nucleotides agree with TRBD1. This TCR derives from a human donor in good health (CMV status not recorded). Some clones in this sample may be carry-over from other donors' samples. CDR3 bases: TGTGCCAGCAGCTTATATGGGACAGGGACCTACAATGAGCAGTTCTTC. Translation gives CASSLYGTGTYNEQFF.